This is a list of T cell receptor beta chains from one sample in a study of T cell responses to AZD1222 COVID-19 vaccine. Method: immunoSEQ multiplex PCR; TCRdb's copy keeps in-frame clones and lacks some. This sample has about 120,000 clones; approximately 93% occur once, and the top ten carry 2.9%. The sample in question was peripheral blood, obtained on day 0 of AZD1222 vaccination. These TCRs come from an adult in good health. Each CDR3 is given with its conserved first and last residue. The D gene is left open where the match is weak.

j_call,d_call,v_call,cdr3_aa
TRBJ2-7,NA,TRBV11-2,CASSLGPNYEQYF
TRBJ2-1,NA,TRBV20-1,CSAGRRDEQFF
TRBJ1-2,TRBD1,TRBV29-1,CSADRGVGGYTF
TRBJ1-2,TRBD1,TRBV19,CASSMGTGYGYTF
TRBJ1-4,NA,TRBV14,CASSPSRGIEKLFF
TRBJ2-4,NA,TRBV3-1/TRBV3-2,CASSQETGLPKNIQYF
TRBJ1-5,NA,TRBV27,CASSPDSYSNQPQHF
TRBJ2-2,NA,TRBV7-2,CASSPQLAIGELFF
TRBJ2-7,TRBD2,TRBV10-2,CASMAGVGEQYF
TRBJ1-4,NA,TRBV28,CASSSNTGTSSAYEKLFF
TRBJ2-1,TRBD2,TRBV5-1,CASSLVAGGNEQFF
TRBJ2-1,NA,TRBV2,CASSDLGLVGGYNEQFF
TRBJ2-1,NA,TRBV6-4,CASSELKSSDHNEQFF
TRBJ1-1,TRBD1,TRBV5-8,CASSKEDRVWTEAFF
TRBJ2-7,TRBD2,TRBV27,CASSPWEGSSYEQYF
TRBJ2-1,NA,TRBV29-1,CSVEDGNEQFF
TRBJ1-2,NA,TRBV28,CASSLGSGYGYTF
TRBJ1-5,TRBD1,TRBV30,CAWSEQGLRNQPQHF
TRBJ2-4,TRBD1,TRBV18,CASSLLGTGGTKNIQYF
TRBJ2-2,TRBD2,TRBV29-1,CSVDRSGTSDAGELFF
TRBJ1-5,TRBD1,TRBV28,CASRGTGGSNQPQHF
TRBJ1-1,NA,TRBV5-1,CASSLAAGMNTEAFF
TRBJ2-7,NA,TRBV19,CASSSANEQYF
TRBJ1-4,TRBD1,TRBV5-5,CASRFGQGGEKLFF
TRBJ1-5,NA,TRBV28,CASSLLTLRTESTSQPQHF
TRBJ1-5,NA,TRBV28,CASMARYSNQPQHF
TRBJ2-7,TRBD2,TRBV7-8,CASSRGGSYEQYF
TRBJ2-2,TRBD1,TRBV6-6,CASTGQGDTGELFF
TRBJ1-4,NA,TRBV11-2,CASSLVLEKLFF
TRBJ2-5,TRBD1,TRBV12-3/TRBV12-4,CASRLTGVETQYF
TRBJ1-5,NA,TRBV28,CASRGSNQPQHF
TRBJ2-7,TRBD1,TRBV30,CAWTGGTYEQYF
TRBJ2-7,TRBD1,TRBV24-1,CATSDTRTGGFEQYF
TRBJ1-1,TRBD1,TRBV6-1,CASSDPGTGSTEAFF
TRBJ2-4,NA,TRBV2,CATQNRVKNIQYF
TRBJ2-1,NA,TRBV28,CASSSGGLPSEQFF
TRBJ1-4,NA,TRBV30,CAWITGTATSGGKLFF
TRBJ1-5,NA,TRBV9,CASSGPASAAGPQHF
TRBJ1-4,TRBD1,TRBV3-1/TRBV3-2,CASSQGTGVVEKLFF
TRBJ2-3,NA,TRBV25-1,CASTDLGSGYTDTQYF
TRBJ1-1,NA,TRBV28,CASSPRRGPTEAFF
TRBJ2-1,TRBD1,TRBV18,CASSPSGTGFRNEQFF
TRBJ1-1,TRBD1,TRBV2,CASSEAQGDRDMNTEAFF
TRBJ2-3,NA,TRBV12-1,CASSLPAGRPDTQYF
TRBJ1-5,NA,TRBV28,CASSPRQKLVQPQHF
TRBJ2-5,NA,TRBV5-1,CASTVSGQETQYF
TRBJ2-7,NA,TRBV2,CASRGAPYEQYF
TRBJ1-2,NA,TRBV28,CASSLPGGSYTF
TRBJ2-7,NA,TRBV3-1/TRBV3-2,CASSPTRSGEQYF
TRBJ2-1,NA,TRBV5-1,CASSLSEEDEQFF
TRBJ1-1,NA,TRBV5-4,CASSLDPSPEAFF